This T cell receptor beta chain was sequenced in a study of regulatory T cells in long-lasting Graves disease. CDR1 is MGHRA, CDR2 YSYEKL, per germline. This CDR3 is built from 17 residues. V lost 0 bases and J 8 bases, leaving 17 bases between the germline ends. Time point given: persistent/refractory GD, antithyroid drugs over 5 years with positive TRAb. From RNA extracted from PBMCs, the TCR library was made. iRepertoire HTBI primers and Arm-PCR of CDR3 regions built TCR beta libraries. TCRdb re-derived calls from the multiplex PCR reads in MiXCR, one entry per CDR3 protein. The sample shows roughly 700,000 distinct CDR3 sequences, 25% to 35% of them seen only once.

Material: peripheral blood mononuclear cells (PBMCs), obtained when the disease was refractory, from a patient treated with antithyroid drugs. The sequence derives from a female donor with Graves disease. This chain uses TRBV4-1 with TRBJ1-6; perhaps TRBD1 as D (5 bases). The CDR3, as DNA: TGCGCCAGCAGCCAAGAAAAAGGGACCCATTCGGATTCACCCCTCCACTTT. Encoded protein: CASSQEKGTHSDSPLHF.